The 2 T cell receptor beta chains presented below share a single source sample, sequenced in a study of response to subunit inactivated influenza vaccine. TCRdb called the RT-PCR reads again in MiXCR, with one record for every CDR3 protein. The data show over 650,000 distinct CDR3 sequences, roughly 18% seen once. Sequencing used PBMCs from blood, obtained more than 4 days after vaccination. These receptors were obtained from a man aged 50 to 59 who received an inactivated influenza vaccine.

This clonotype came up a few times. V and J are TRBV6-2 or TRBV6-3 and TRBJ2-4; D possibly uses TRBD1 or TRBD2 (5 bases each). CDR1 is MNHEY, CDR2 SVGEGT, per germline. This CDR3 has 17 residues. Deletions cut 0 bases from V and 6 bases from J, with 18 bases between. CDR3 nucleotide sequence: TGTGCCAGCAGTTACTCCGGGACGTACTCGTTGGCAAACATTCAGTACTTC. Encoded protein: CASSYSGTYSLANIQYF.

This clonotype has a handful of counts. The J gene is TRBJ2-5, the V gene TRBV24-1; either TRBD1 or TRBD2 may supply D (6 bases each). The ends were cut back, 5 bases at V and 1 base at J, with 16 bases in the middle. The CDR3 consists of 16 residues. CDR1 and CDR2 (germline): KGHDR, SFDVKD. The CDR3 region has the DNA TGTGCCACCAGTGCCCGGGAGCAGGGGCGCCAAGAGACCCAGTACTTC. Translating it yields CATSAREQGRQETQYF.